One sample yielded the 18 T cell receptor beta chains listed below, sequenced in a study of cytomegalovirus exposure and HLA in healthy donors. It was with 60 Vbeta and 13 Jbeta primers that the PCR ran. Assay used: immunoSEQ multiplex PCR; TCRdb lists only in-frame clones, some missing. The sample is made up of 100,000 to 150,000 clones, and the top ten hold approximately 1.8% of it. The material sequenced was PBMCs. The receptors shown here come from a man aged 18 to 30 in good health and CMV-seronegative.

J is TRBJ2-1 and V is TRBV5-1, with a weak D call TRBD2 (5 bases). Looked up from germline, CDR1 is SGHRS and CDR2 is YFSETQ. The CDR3 consists of 12 residues. The V end was cut by 3 bases, the J end by 10 bases, with 11 bases between. This CDR3 reads CASSSGGGEQFF. The CDR3 DNA follows: TGCGCCAGCAGCTCCGGCGGCGGGGAGCAGTTCTTC.

V gene TRBV15 combines with J gene TRBJ1-2; D gene uncertain. The V and J ends lost 1 base and 8 bases respectively, with 17 bases between them. The CDR3 extends over 15 amino acids. CDR1 LNHNV and CDR2 YYDKDF come from the germline V gene (reference sequence). The CDR3 sequence: CATSRGYRGGEGYTF. The CDR3 DNA reads as TGTGCCACCAGCAGAGGCTACCGCGGCGGTGAGGGCTACACCTTC.

The rearrangement joins TRBV11-3 to TRBJ1-1; perhaps TRBD1 as D (5 bases). The CDR3 loop spans 14 amino acids. V lost 7 bases to trimming and J lost 4 bases, with 16 bases between them. The germline V gene encodes CDR1 SGHNT and CDR2 YENEEA. The CDR3: CASNLQGRATEAFF. DNA of the CDR3: TGTGCCAGCAATCTCCAGGGTAGGGCCACTGAAGCTTTCTTT.

In DNA, the CDR3 is TGTGCCAGCAGTTTAGGGGCCCACGCCGGAGCTTTCTTT. Protein sequence: CASSLGAHAGAFF. This chain connects TRBV28 to TRBJ1-1; possibly TRBD1 for D (5 bases). Germline V gives CDR1 MDHEN, CDR2 SYDVKM. The CDR3 runs 13 residues. Between the trimmed V and J ends, which lost 2 bases and 10 bases, there was a span of 14 bases.

The gene calls are TRBV7-9 and TRBJ2-7; 7 bases are a match to TRBD2. The CDR3 runs to 16 residues. J was trimmed by 2 bases and V by 5 bases; bases with no gene match: 12. CDR1 is SEHNR and CDR2 is FQNEAQ in the germline V gene (reference sequence). The CDR3 DNA is TGTGCCAGCAGCCTCGCTACTAGCGTGAGGACCTACGAGCAGTACTTC. Protein sequence: CASSLATSVRTYEQYF. Filled out from reference TRBV7-9 and TRBJ2-7, the complete variable domain reads DTGVSQNPRHKITKRGQNVTFRCDPISEHNRLYWYRQTLGQGPEFLTYFQNEAQLEKSRLLSDRFSAERPKGSFSTLEIQRTEQGDSAMYLCASSLATSVRTYEQYFGPGTRLTVT.

The chain has TRBV6-6 and TRBJ1-2; no definite D call. The CDR3 has 16 amino acids. Deletions cut 5 bases from V and 4 bases from J, with 20 bases between. CDR1 and CDR2 (germline): MNHNY, SVGAGI (reference sequence). The CDR3 DNA follows: TGTGCCAGCAGTCCGCGGGAGTTACCGGCTTTCTATGGCTACACCTTC. This translates into CASSPRELPAFYGYTF.

The chain is built from TRBV7-2 and TRBJ2-5; 7 nucleotides align to TRBD1. With V trimmed by 5 bases and J by 4 bases, 4 bases remained unmatched. CDR1 SGHTA and CDR2 FQGNSA come from the germline V gene. CDR3 length equals 13 residues. CDR3 DNA sequence: TGTGCCAGCAGCCTGAACAGGGGAGAGACCCAGTACTTC. This encodes CASSLNRGETQYF.

This rearrangement joins TRBV19 to TRBJ1-5, with TRBD1 matching over 7 bases. The length of the CDR3 is 15 residues. The germline CDR1 and CDR2 sequences are LNHDA and SQIVND (reference sequence). After removal of 5 bases from V and 7 bases from J, the junction contained 11 bases not matched to a gene. Written as DNA, the CDR3 is TGTGCCAGTAGTTCCGACAGGGCCGCAGGGCAGCCCCAGCATTTT. Protein sequence: CASSSDRAAGQPQHF. Combining the CDR3 with reference TRBV19 and TRBJ1-5 gives the whole variable domain DGGITQSPKYLFRKEGQNVTLSCEQNLNHDAMYWYRQDPGQGLRLIYYSQIVNDFQKGDIAEGYSVSREKKESFPLTVTSAQKNPTAFYLCASSSDRAAGQPQHFGDGTRLSIL.

The J gene is TRBJ1-1, the V gene TRBV28; maybe TRBD1 (5 bases). CDR3 length: 18 amino acids. V was clipped by 2 bases and J by 0 bases, with 19 bases between them. The germline CDR1 and CDR2 sequences are MDHEN and SYDVKM. CDR3 nucleotide sequence: TGTGCCAGCAGTTTAGCGGGGGTCGTCTCTTACATGAACACTGAAGCTTTCTTT. Amino acid sequence: CASSLAGVVSYMNTEAFF. The full variable domain, completed using reference TRBV28 and TRBJ1-1, is DVKVTQSSRYLVKRTGEKVFLECVQDMDHENMFWYRQDPGLGLRLIYFSYDVKMKEKGDIPEGYSVSREKKERFSLILESASTNQTSMYLCASSLAGVVSYMNTEAFFGQGTRLTVV.

V usage is TRBV7-2 and J usage is TRBJ2-5; D is unclear. The CDR3 length is 14 residues. Germline loops: CDR1 SGHTA, CDR2 FQGNSA. Trimming removed 5 bases from V and 9 bases from J, with 19 bases in between. CDR3: CASSRDPAVISQYF. The DNA for the CDR3 is TGTGCCAGCAGCCGAGACCCCGCGGTGATTTCCCAGTACTTC. Variable domain in full (rest from reference TRBV7-2 and TRBJ2-5): GAGVSQSPSNKVTEKGKDVELRCDPISGHTALYWYRQSLGQGLEFLIYFQGNSAPDKSGLPSDRFSAERTGGSVSTLTIQRTQQEDSAVYLCASSRDPAVISQYFGPGTRLLVL.

This chain's CDR3 is CASVSGRGPYEQYF. The DNA for the CDR3 is TGTGCCAGCGTTAGCGGGAGAGGGCCTTACGAGCAGTACTTC. The chain employs TRBV7-2 and TRBJ2-7; TRBD2 matches 9 bases. Germline CDR1 reads SGHTA; CDR2 reads FQGNSA. This CDR3 is 14 amino acids long. Trimming removed 8 bases from V and 4 bases from J; junction bases left unmatched: 9.

V usage is TRBV7-8 and J usage is TRBJ1-5; possibly TRBD1 for D (5 bases). This CDR3 has 14 amino acids. The germline V gene encodes CDR1 SGHVS and CDR2 FQNEAQ. The V end lost 1 base, the J end lost 9 bases, and 13 bases lay between the germline ends. The CDR3 DNA sequence: TGTGCCAGCAGCTTAGAGTGGCGGGACGGGCCCCAGCATTTT. This sequence encodes CASSLEWRDGPQHF.

This sequence joins TRBV27 and TRBJ2-7, with 12 bases that match TRBD2. V shed 6 bases, J shed 4 bases, and the junction held 4 bases outside the gene matches. CDR3 length: 14 residues. Germline assignment: CDR1 MNHEY and CDR2 SMNVEV (reference sequence). CDR3 sequence: CASRITSGRYEQYF. The CDR3, as DNA: TGTGCCAGCAGGATAACTAGCGGGAGGTACGAGCAGTACTTC.

The rearrangement links TRBV28 to TRBJ1-4; possible D gene TRBD1, 6 bases. The ends were cut back, 3 bases at V and 5 bases at J, with 13 bases in the middle. CDR3 length: 15 residues. Germline CDR1 and CDR2: MDHEN and SYDVKM. The CDR3 region has the DNA TGTGCCAGCAGTTTTGGTGGGGGCGAGAATGAAAAACTGTTTTTT. Translated: CASSFGGGENEKLFF.

The chain joins TRBV28 to TRBJ2-5; TRBD2 matches at 11 bases. J lost 1 base, V lost 3 bases, and 7 bases had no gene match. Looked up from germline, CDR1 is MDHEN and CDR2 is SYDVKM. This CDR3 has 17 amino acids. CDR3 DNA: TGTGCCAGCAGTTTCCGACTAGCGGGGTCCTCCCAAGAGACCCAGTACTTC. This sequence encodes CASSFRLAGSSQETQYF.

The rearrangement links TRBV5-1 to TRBJ2-3; 13 bases match TRBD2. The trim removed 3 bases at V and 0 bases at J, leaving 13 bases unmatched. Germline CDR1 SGHRS, CDR2 YFSETQ. The CDR3 runs 20 residues. The CDR3 DNA reads as TGCGCCAGCAGCTATTGGACTAGCGGGGGTCACATGATTAGCACAGATACGCAGTATTTT. Its translation is CASSYWTSGGHMISTDTQYF.

The rearrangement links TRBV11-3 to TRBJ1-1; D gene ambiguous. The germline CDR1 and CDR2 sequences are SGHNT and YENEEA. CDR3 length: 12 amino acids. Trimming removed 1 base at V and 7 bases at J, with 7 bases between. The CDR3 sequence is CASSLGWHEAFF. In DNA, the CDR3 is TGTGCCAGCAGCTTAGGCTGGCATGAAGCTTTCTTT.

The chain joins TRBV14 to TRBJ2-3, with TRBD2 matching 11 bases. Germline V CDR1 and CDR2: SGHDN, FVKESK. The length of the CDR3 is 16 residues. Trimming took 2 bases from V and 6 from J; bases not matched to a gene: 7. CDR3 in DNA: TGTGCCAGCAGCCAATTAGCGGGGGGGCCCTGGGATACGCAGTATTTT. Translation: CASSQLAGGPWDTQYF.